This T cell receptor (beta chain) was captured by sequencing in a study of cytomegalovirus exposure and HLA in healthy donors. Study information: Among around 170 million T cells, an earlier analysis found 117 million unique TCR beta sequences. Regarding the study as a whole: TCR sequences were mostly rare, though some public TCRs occurred in many donors. Most of the CMV-associated TCR beta chains (in a later analysis) appeared to be HLA-restricted. Investigators reported under 200 TCR beta chains as tied to cytomegalovirus.

Vbeta (60) and Jbeta (13) primers were used in the PCR. The repertoire was sequenced with immunoSEQ multiplex PCR; TCRdb's copy has only in-frame clones and lacks some. The table includes around 130,000 clones, less than 85% detected once. This CDR3 spans 16 amino acids. Germline lookup yields CDR1 SGHTA and CDR2 FQGNSA. V lost 3 bases and J lost 7; bases outside the gene matches: 5. Details on this clone: Its antigen remains unidentified.

The receptor comes from a man aged 35 to 55 in good health and CMV-seronegative. Sequences were obtained from PBMCs. The chain uses TRBV7-2 and TRBJ2-2, with 13 bases aligning to TRBD2. The CDR3 bases are TGTGCCAGCAGCTTCCCCGGGACTAGCGGGGTCGGGGAGCTGTTTTTT. This gives the protein CASSFPGTSGVGELFF.